This TCR beta chain was captured by sequencing in a study of T cells in Graves' hyperthyroidism and ophthalmopathy. Study-wide findings and caveats: Among clonotypes expanded in thyroid above 0.001, most were also found in blood. Separating ophthalmopathy from stable hyperthyroidism was achieved by a 13 V-J model.

Authors of the study amplified TCR beta CDR3 regions from RNA transcripts. With the HTBI primer set, the TCR CDR3 went through a first round of RT-PCR. TCRdb passed the multiplex PCR reads through MiXCR, listing each CDR3 protein once. The sample gives approximately 400,000 distinct CDR3 sequences, roughly 14% of which show up once; approximately 14% is in the top ten. Germline V lookup: CDR1 MNHNY, CDR2 SVGAGI (reference sequence). CDR3 size: 15 residues. V was clipped by 0 bases and J by 0 bases, with 8 bases between them. Hyperthyroidism was newly diagnosed in patients aged 18 to 65 (duration under 2 months). Isolation of PBMCs was performed on approximately 10 ml fresh peripheral blood. This clonotype was seen repeatedly, ten times or more. No antigen is known for it.

V and J are TRBV6-6 and TRBJ1-1; D is unclear. Sequencing was carried out using blood. The receptor's source is a woman under 30 with Graves' hyperthyroidism. The CDR3: CASSYSAGMNTEAFF. The CDR3 DNA follows: TGTGCCAGCAGTTACTCGGCGGGGATGAACACTGAAGCTTTCTTT.